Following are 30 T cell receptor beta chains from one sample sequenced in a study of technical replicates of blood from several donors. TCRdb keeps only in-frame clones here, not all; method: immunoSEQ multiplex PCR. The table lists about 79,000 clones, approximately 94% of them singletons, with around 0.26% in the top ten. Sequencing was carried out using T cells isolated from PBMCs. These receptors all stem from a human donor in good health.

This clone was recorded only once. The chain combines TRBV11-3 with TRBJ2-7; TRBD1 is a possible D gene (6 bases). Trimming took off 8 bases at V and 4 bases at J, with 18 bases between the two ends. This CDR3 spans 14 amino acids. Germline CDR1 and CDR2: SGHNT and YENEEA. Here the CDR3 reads CASSSDWGQYEQYF. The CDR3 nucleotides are TGTGCCAGCTCCTCGGACTGGGGGCAGTACGAGCAGTACTTC. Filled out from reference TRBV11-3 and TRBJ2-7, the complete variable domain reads EAGVVQSPRYKIIEKKQPVAFWCNPISGHNTLYWYLQNLGQGPELLIRYENEEAVDDSQLPKDRFSAERLKGVDSTLKIQPAELGDSAVYLCASSSDWGQYEQYFGPGTRLTVT.

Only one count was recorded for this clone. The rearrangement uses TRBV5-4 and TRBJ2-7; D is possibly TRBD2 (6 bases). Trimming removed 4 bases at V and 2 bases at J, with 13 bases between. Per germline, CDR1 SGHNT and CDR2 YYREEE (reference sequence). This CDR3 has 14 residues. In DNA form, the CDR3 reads TGTGCCAGCAGCAGAAGCGGGTCCCCCTACGAGCAGTACTTC. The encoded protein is CASSRSGSPYEQYF.

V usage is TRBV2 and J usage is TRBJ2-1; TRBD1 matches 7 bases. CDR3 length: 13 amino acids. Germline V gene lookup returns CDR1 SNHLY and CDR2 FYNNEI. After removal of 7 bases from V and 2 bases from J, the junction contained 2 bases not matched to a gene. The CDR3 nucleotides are TGTGCCAGCAAGGGACAGCCCTACAATGAGCAGTTCTTC. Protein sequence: CASKGQPYNEQFF.

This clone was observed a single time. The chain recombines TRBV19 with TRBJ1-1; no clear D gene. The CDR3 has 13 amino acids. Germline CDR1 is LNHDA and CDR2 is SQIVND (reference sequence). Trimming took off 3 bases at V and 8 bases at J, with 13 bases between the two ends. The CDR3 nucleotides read TGTGCCAGTAGTATGATAGCACGGAGGGAAGCTTTCTTT. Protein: CASSMIARREAFF.

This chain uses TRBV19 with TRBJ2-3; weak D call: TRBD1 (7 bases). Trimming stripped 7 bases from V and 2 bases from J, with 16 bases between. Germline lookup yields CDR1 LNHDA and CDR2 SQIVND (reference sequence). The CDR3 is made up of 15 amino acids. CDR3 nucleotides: TGTGCCAGTACCAACAGGGGAGGTTACACAGATACGCAGTATTTT. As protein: CASTNRGGYTDTQYF.

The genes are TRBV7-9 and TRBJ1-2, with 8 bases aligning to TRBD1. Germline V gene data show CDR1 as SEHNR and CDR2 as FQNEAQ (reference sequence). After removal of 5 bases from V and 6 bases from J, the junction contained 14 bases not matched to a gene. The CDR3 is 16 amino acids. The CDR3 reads CASSPKGALTGDGYTF. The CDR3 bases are TGTGCCAGCAGCCCAAAGGGGGCCCTGACAGGGGATGGCTACACCTTC.

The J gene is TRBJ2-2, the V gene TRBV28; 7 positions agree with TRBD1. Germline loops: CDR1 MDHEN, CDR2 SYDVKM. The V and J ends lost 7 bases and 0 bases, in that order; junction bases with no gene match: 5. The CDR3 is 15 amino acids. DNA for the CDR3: TGTGCCAGCATTCCCGGGACAGCGAACACCGGGGAGCTGTTTTTT. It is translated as CASIPGTANTGELFF.

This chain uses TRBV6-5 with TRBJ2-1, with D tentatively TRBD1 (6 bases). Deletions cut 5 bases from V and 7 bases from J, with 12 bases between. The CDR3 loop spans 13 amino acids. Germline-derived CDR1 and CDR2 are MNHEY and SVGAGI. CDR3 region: CASSTQDRNEQFF. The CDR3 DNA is TGTGCCAGCAGTACACAAGACAGGAATGAGCAGTTCTTC.

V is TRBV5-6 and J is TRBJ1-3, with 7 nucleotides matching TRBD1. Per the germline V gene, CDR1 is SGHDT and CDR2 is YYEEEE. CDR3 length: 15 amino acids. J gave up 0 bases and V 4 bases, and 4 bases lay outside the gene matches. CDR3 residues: CASSPDRDSGNTIYF. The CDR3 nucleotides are TGTGCCAGCAGCCCCGACAGGGACTCTGGAAACACCATATATTTT.

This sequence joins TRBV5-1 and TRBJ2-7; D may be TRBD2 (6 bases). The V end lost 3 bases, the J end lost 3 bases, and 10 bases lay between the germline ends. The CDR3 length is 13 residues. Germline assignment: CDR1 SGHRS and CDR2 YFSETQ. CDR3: CASSWGVSYEQYF. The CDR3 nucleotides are TGCGCCAGCAGCTGGGGGGTAAGCTACGAGCAGTACTTC. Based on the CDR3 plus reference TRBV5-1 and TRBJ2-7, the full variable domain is KAGVTQTPRYLIKTRGQQVTLSCSPISGHRSVSWYQQTPGQGLQFLFEYFSETQRNKGNFPGRFSGRQFSNSRSEMNVSTLELGDSALYLCASSWGVSYEQYFGPGTRLTVT.

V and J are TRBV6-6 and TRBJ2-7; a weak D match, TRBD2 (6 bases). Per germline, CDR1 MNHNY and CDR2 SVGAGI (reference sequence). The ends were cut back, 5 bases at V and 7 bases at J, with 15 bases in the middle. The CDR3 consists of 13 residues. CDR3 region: CASSHRLSGEQYF. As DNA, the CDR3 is TGTGCCAGCAGTCACCGACTCAGCGGGGAGCAGTACTTC.

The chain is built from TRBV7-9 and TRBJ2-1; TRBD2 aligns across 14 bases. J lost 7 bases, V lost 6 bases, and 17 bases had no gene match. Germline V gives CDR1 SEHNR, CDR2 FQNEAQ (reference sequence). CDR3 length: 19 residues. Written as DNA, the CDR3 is TGTGCCAGCAGTCAAAGACTAGCGGGGGGGCCATTGGTCAGGAATGAGCAGTTCTTC. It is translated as CASSQRLAGGPLVRNEQFF.

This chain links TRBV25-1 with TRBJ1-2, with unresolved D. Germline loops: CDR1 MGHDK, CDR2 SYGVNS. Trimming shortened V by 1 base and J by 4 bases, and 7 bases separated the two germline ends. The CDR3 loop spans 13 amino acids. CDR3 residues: CASSELIGYGYTF. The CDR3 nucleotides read TGTGCCAGCAGTGAATTAATCGGCTATGGCTACACCTTC.

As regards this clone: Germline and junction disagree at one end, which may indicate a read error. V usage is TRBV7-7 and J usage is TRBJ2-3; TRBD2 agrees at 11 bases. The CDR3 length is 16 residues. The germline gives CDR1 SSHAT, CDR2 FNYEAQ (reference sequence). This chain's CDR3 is CASSLLLAGAEDTQYF. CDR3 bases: TGTGCTAGCAGCTTATTACTAGCGGGGGCCGAGGATACGCAGTATTTT.

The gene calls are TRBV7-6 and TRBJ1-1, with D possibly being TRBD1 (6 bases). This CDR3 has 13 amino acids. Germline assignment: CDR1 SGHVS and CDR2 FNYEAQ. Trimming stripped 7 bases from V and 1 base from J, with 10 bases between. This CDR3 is CASTARGNTEAFF. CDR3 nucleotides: TGTGCCAGCACAGCCAGGGGGAACACTGAAGCTTTCTTT.

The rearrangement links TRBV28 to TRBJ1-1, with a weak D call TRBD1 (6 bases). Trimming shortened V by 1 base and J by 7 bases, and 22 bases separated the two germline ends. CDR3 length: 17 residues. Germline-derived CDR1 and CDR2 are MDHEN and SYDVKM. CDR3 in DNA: TGTGCCAGCAGTTTATCCCCCACAGGGTTAGATTTTGGTGAAGCTTTCTTT. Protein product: CASSLSPTGLDFGEAFF.

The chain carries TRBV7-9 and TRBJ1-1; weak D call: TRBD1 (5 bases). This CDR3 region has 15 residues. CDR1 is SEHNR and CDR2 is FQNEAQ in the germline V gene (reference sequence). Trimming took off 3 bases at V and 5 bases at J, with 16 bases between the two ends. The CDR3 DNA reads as TGTGCCAGCAGCTTGGGCTTGGGGGGGAGGACTGAAGCTTTCTTT. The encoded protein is CASSLGLGGRTEAFF.

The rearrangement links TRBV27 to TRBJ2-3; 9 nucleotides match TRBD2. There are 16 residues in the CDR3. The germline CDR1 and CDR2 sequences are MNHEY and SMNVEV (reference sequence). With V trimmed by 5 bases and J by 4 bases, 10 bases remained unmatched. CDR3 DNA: TGTGCCAGCAGTCCCTATAGCGGGAGAGGCCCAGATACGCAGTATTTT. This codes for CASSPYSGRGPDTQYF.

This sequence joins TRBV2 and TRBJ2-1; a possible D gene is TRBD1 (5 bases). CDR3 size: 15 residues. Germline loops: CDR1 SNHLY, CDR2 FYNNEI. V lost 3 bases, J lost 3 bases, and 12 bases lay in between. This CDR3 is CASSDIGRVYNEQFF. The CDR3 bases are TGTGCCAGCAGTGACATAGGCAGGGTCTACAATGAGCAGTTCTTC.

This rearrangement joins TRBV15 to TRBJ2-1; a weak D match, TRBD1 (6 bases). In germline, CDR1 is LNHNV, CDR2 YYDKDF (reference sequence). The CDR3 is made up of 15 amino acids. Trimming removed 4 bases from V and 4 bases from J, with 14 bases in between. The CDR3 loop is CATSKTGTKYNEQFF. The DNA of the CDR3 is TGTGCCACCAGCAAAACCGGGACAAAGTACAATGAGCAGTTCTTC.

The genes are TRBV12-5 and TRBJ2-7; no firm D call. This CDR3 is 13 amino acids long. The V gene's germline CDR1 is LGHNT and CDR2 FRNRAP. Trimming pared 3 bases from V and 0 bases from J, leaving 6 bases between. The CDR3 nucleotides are TGTGCTAGTGGTTTCATTCCCTCCTACGAGCAGTACTTC. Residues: CASGFIPSYEQYF.

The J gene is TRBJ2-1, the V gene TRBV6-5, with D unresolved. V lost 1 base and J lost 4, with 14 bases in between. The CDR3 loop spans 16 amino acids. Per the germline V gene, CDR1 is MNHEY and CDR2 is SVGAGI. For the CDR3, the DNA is TGTGCCAGCAGTTACTTACCACCGAGAAGTTACAATGAGCAGTTCTTC. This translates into CASSYLPPRSYNEQFF.

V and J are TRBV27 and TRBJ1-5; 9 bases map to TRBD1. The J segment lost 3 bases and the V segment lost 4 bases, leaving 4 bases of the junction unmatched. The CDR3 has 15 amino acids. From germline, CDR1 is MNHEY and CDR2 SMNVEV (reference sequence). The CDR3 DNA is TGTGCCAGCAGTTCAACAGGGGGCTTCAATCAGCCCCAGCATTTT. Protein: CASSSTGGFNQPQHF.

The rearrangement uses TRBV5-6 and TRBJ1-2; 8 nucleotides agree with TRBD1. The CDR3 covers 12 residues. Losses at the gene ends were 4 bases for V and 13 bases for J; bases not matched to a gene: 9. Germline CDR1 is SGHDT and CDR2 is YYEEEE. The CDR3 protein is CASSQDRDVITF. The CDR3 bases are TGTGCCAGCAGCCAGGACAGGGATGTGATCACCTTC.

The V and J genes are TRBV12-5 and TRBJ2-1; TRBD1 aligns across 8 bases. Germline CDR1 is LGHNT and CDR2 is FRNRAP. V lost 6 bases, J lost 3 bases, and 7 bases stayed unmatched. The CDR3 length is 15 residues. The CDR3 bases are TGTGCTAGTGGAATCGGACAGGGTAACTACAATGAGCAGTTCTTC. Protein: CASGIGQGNYNEQFF.

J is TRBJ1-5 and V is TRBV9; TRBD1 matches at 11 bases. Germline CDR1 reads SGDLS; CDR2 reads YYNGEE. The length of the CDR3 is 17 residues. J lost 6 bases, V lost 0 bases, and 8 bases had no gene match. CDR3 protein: CASSVAGQGASGQPQHF. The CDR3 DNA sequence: TGTGCCAGCAGCGTAGCCGGACAGGGGGCGTCTGGTCAGCCCCAGCATTTT.

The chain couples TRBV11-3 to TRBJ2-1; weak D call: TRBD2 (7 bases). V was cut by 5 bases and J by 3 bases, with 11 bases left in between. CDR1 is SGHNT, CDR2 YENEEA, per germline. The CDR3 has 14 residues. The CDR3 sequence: CASSRGGHYNEQFF. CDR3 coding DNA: TGTGCCAGCAGCAGGGGGGGGCACTACAATGAGCAGTTCTTC.

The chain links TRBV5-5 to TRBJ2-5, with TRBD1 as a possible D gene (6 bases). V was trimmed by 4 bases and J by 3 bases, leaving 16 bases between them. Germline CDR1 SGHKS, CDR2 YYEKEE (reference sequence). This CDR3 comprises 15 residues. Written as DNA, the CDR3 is TGTGCCAGCAGCCGAGATGGACAGCGGAAAGAGACCCAGTACTTC. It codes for CASSRDGQRKETQYF.

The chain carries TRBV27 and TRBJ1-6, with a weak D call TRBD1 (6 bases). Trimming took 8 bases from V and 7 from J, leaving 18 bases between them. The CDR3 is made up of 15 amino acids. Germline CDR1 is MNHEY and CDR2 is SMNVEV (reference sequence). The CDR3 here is CASRRGGQGNSPLHF. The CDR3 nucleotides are TGTGCCAGCCGCCGGGGTGGTCAGGGGAATTCACCCCTCCACTTT.

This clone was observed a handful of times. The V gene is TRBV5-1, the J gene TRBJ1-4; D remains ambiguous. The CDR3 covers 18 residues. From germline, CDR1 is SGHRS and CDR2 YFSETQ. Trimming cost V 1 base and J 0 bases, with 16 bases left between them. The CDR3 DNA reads TGCGCCAGCAGCTTGTGGGGAATAAGGGAGACAACTAATGAAAAACTGTTTTTT. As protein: CASSLWGIRETTNEKLFF.